The 5 T cell receptor beta chains below were found in one sample sequenced in a study of response to subunit inactivated influenza vaccine. TCRdb re-derived calls from the RT-PCR reads in MiXCR, one entry per CDR3 protein. The sample holds about 500,000 distinct CDR3 sequences; about 7.2% are singletons and the top ten take around 13%. The sample here was PBMCs from blood, taken 23 to 25 months after vaccination. These receptors all come from a man aged 50 to 75 who received an inactivated influenza vaccine.

The gene calls are TRBV24-1 and TRBJ2-1; perhaps TRBD2 as D (6 bases). Trimming stripped 6 bases from V and 3 bases from J, with 14 bases between. The CDR3 length is 15 residues. CDR1 is KGHDR, CDR2 SFDVKD, per germline. The CDR3 region is CATSKFGSGYNEQFF. For the CDR3, the DNA is TGTGCCACCAGTAAGTTCGGGAGCGGCTACAATGAGCAGTTCTTC.

The chain carries TRBV12-3 or TRBV12-4 and TRBJ1-3; D remains ambiguous. V shed 6 bases and J shed 0 bases, with 12 bases lying between them. The CDR3 runs to 15 residues. CDR3 residues: CASRAGRSSGNTIYF. Here the CDR3 DNA reads TGTGCCAGCAGAGCGGGCCGAAGCTCTGGAAACACCATATATTTT.

The table lists this clonotype with many counts. The chain uses TRBV29-1 and TRBJ2-7; TRBD2 is a possible D gene (5 bases). Germline V CDR1 and CDR2: SQVTM, ANQGSEA. This CDR3 is built from 13 residues. Trimming left V 5 bases short and J 2 bases short, with 13 bases between. The CDR3 is CSVYQDGAYEQYF. The CDR3 bases are TGCAGCGTTTATCAGGACGGGGCCTACGAGCAGTACTTC.

This clonotype was seen at least ten times. This chain links TRBV28 with TRBJ2-7; 12 nucleotides agree with TRBD2. This CDR3 has 16 amino acids. CDR1 and CDR2 (germline): MDHEN, SYDVKM. J was trimmed by 1 base and V by 2 bases; bases with no gene match: 3. The CDR3 is CASSLTSGRLSYEQYF. CDR3 DNA sequence: TGTGCCAGCAGTTTAACTAGCGGGAGGTTGTCCTACGAGCAGTACTTC.

The rearrangement joins TRBV5-1 to TRBJ2-5; D might be TRBD2 (5 bases). CDR1 and CDR2 from the germline V gene are SGHRS and YFSETQ. The length of the CDR3 is 14 residues. V shed 0 bases and J shed 3 bases, with 9 bases lying between them. CDR3 nucleotides: TGCGCCAGCAGCTTGGCCGGGGAAAAAGAGACCCAGTACTTC. Its translation: CASSLAGEKETQYF.